Presented here are 17 T cell receptor beta chains from one specimen sequenced in a study of sequential checkpoint blockade in melanoma (dated by TCRdb to the late 2010s). The library relied on the immunoSEQ multiplex PCR assay. TCRdb took this table from immuneACCESS and kept in-frame rearrangements with V and J called. Such tables lack part of the clones; where checked against another copy, unresolved V genes explain under half of the gap, and the rest is unexplained. The sample includes approximately 28,000 clones, with about 83% observed a single time. Less than 20% of the sample goes to the ten largest clones. The treatment or condition label of this sample denotes: randomized to nivolumab then ipilimumab (arm A) or the reverse (arm B). This material consisted of CD8+ T cells sorted from blood (inferred from file names), taken from a patient given nivolumab and ipilimumab in sequence. These receptors all come from a human donor with melanoma.

This chain uses TRBV28 with TRBJ2-7; the D gene is possibly TRBD2 (6 bases). Trimming removed 6 bases at V and 8 bases at J, with 23 bases between. This CDR3 spans 15 amino acids. The V gene's germline CDR1 is MDHEN and CDR2 SYDVKM. CDR3: CASSVPPSVRNKQYF. The CDR3 DNA sequence: TGTGCCAGCAGCGTCCCCCCTAGCGTCCGGAACAAGCAGTACTTC.

This clone is termed medium-sized (0.01 to 0.1%). The gene calls are TRBV7-9 and TRBJ2-7; 10 bases fit TRBD2. With V trimmed by 5 bases and J by 3 bases, 7 bases remained unmatched. The CDR3 has 15 residues. The germline gives CDR1 SEHNR, CDR2 FQNEAQ (reference sequence). The CDR3 here is CASSAASGSSYEQYF. Here the CDR3 DNA reads TGTGCCAGCAGCGCAGCTAGCGGGAGTAGCTACGAGCAGTACTTC. The whole variable domain, filled in from reference TRBV7-9 and TRBJ2-7, reads DTGVSQNPRHKITKRGQNVTFRCDPISEHNRLYWYRQTLGQGPEFLTYFQNEAQLEKSRLLSDRFSAERPKGSFSTLEIQRTEQGDSAMYLCASSAASGSSYEQYFGPGTRLTVT.

This chain joins TRBV28 and TRBJ2-7; maybe TRBD1 (5 bases). The V gene's germline CDR1 is MDHEN and CDR2 SYDVKM. Trimming removed 4 bases from V and 6 bases from J, with 22 bases in between. CDR3 length equals 16 residues. The CDR3 region has the DNA TGTGCCAGCAGTTCTCCGACGACAGTATCCTGGGGCGAGCAGTACTTC. Translation gives CASSSPTTVSWGEQYF.

This clone appeared a few times. The J gene is TRBJ2-5, the V gene TRBV4-2; 7 bases map to TRBD1. The germline V gene has CDR1 LGHNA and CDR2 YNFKEQ. The CDR3 length is 15 residues. The trim removed 3 bases at V and 0 bases at J, leaving 4 bases unmatched. The DNA for the CDR3 is TGTGCCAGCAGCCACCCGACAGGGTACCAAGAGACCCAGTACTTC. Translation: CASSHPTGYQETQYF.

V usage is TRBV30 and J usage is TRBJ1-6, with D maybe TRBD1 (6 bases). The germline V and J ends were trimmed by 1 base and 6 bases, with 16 bases remaining between them. Looked up from germline, CDR1 is GTSNPN and CDR2 is SVGIG (reference sequence). The CDR3 runs to 16 residues. CDR3 residues: CAWSARDRTFNSPLHF. The CDR3 region has the DNA TGTGCCTGGAGTGCCCGCGACAGGACCTTTAATTCACCCCTCCACTTT.

The rearrangement links TRBV4-3 to TRBJ2-7, with TRBD1 identical over 7 bases. Germline CDR1 and CDR2: LGHNA and YSLEER. V was pared by 4 bases and J by 4 bases, with 10 bases of the junction left unmatched. The CDR3 extends over 15 amino acids. CDR3 coding DNA: TGCGCCAGCAGCCTCGGACAGGACCAGACGTACGAGCAGTACTTC. This translates into CASSLGQDQTYEQYF.

Only a few counts were recorded for this clone. The genes are TRBV27 and TRBJ2-7, with 7 bases fitting TRBD1. The CDR3 runs 11 residues. The germline V gene encodes CDR1 MNHEY and CDR2 SMNVEV (reference sequence). Trimming cost V 3 bases and J 7 bases; bases outside gene matches: 0. The CDR3 bases are TGTGCCAGCAGTTTCAGGGGGGAGCAGTACTTC. Translated, it gives CASSFRGEQYF.

This clone appeared a few times. This chain links TRBV5-5 with TRBJ1-1; TRBD1 matches 8 bases. The CDR3 loop spans 14 amino acids. With 4 bases clipped from V and 4 bases from J, the junction kept 6 bases outside the gene matches. Germline lookup yields CDR1 SGHKS and CDR2 YYEKEE (reference sequence). For the CDR3, the DNA is TGTGCCAGCAGCCCGAGGACAGGGATCACTGAAGCTTTCTTT. Its protein product is CASSPRTGITEAFF.

This clone was counted only a few times. The V and J genes are TRBV21-1 and TRBJ1-5; the table's D call, TRBD1, was not checked against the DNA. TRBV21-1 is flagged as a pseudogene. The CDR3 has 15 amino acids. The CDR3 loop is CASSTCTGCNQPQHF. The CDR3 bases are TGTGCCAGCAGCACTTGTACAGGGTGCAATCAGCCCCAGCATTTT.

This clone came up a few times. The chain recombines TRBV19 with TRBJ1-3; no firm D call. Between the trimmed V and J ends, which lost 3 bases and 3 bases, there was a span of 9 bases. The CDR3 runs to 14 residues. Germline CDR1 is LNHDA and CDR2 is SQIVND (reference sequence). CDR3 DNA: TGTGCCAGTAGTATGGCCCTTGATGGAAACACCATATATTTT. Translating it yields CASSMALDGNTIYF.

CDR3 residues: CSAPGGYTF. The CDR3 DNA sequence: TGCAGTGCACCAGGCGGCTACACCTTC. The chain is built from TRBV20-1 and TRBJ1-2; D gene ambiguous. Germline V gene data show CDR1 as DFQATT and CDR2 as SNEGSKA (reference sequence). The CDR3 is 9 residues long. Between the trimmed V and J ends, which lost 6 bases and 8 bases, there was a span of 7 bases.

On this clone itself: This specimen includes other DNA sequences encoding the same CDR3. The V call is TRBV4-1, the J call TRBJ1-2; weak D call: TRBD1 (6 bases). Germline V CDR1 and CDR2: MGHRA, YSYEKL. The germline V and J ends were trimmed by 0 bases and 6 bases, with 14 bases remaining between them. The CDR3 is made up of 15 amino acids. The CDR3 sequence is CASSQEGWEGDGYTF. The DNA of the CDR3 is TGCGCCAGCAGCCAAGAAGGCTGGGAGGGGGATGGCTACACCTTC.

The chain has TRBV7-2 and TRBJ2-5; TRBD2 matches at 8 bases. The V segment lost 3 bases and the J segment 1 base; nucleotides outside the gene matches: 4. CDR1 SGHTA and CDR2 FQGNSA come from the germline V gene. The CDR3 length is 15 residues. For the CDR3, the DNA is TGTGCCAGCAGCTTGGGCGGGGGGATCCAAGAGACCCAGTACTTC. The encoded protein is CASSLGGGIQETQYF.

The chain is built from TRBV4-1 and TRBJ2-7, with 14 positions matching TRBD2. J was trimmed by 4 bases and V by 0 bases; bases with no gene match: 8. CDR3 length: 18 amino acids. Per the germline V gene, CDR1 is MGHRA and CDR2 is YSYEKL. DNA for the CDR3: TGCGCCAGCAGCCAAGATTCAGAGACTAGCGGGGGGGTGTACGAGCAGTACTTC. The encoded protein is CASSQDSETSGGVYEQYF.

This chain joins TRBV7-9 and TRBJ2-5; D perhaps matches TRBD2 (6 bases). Germline lookup yields CDR1 SEHNR and CDR2 FQNEAQ (reference sequence). This CDR3 spans 16 amino acids. Trimming took 5 bases from V and 2 from J, leaving 18 bases between them. DNA of the CDR3: TGTGCCAGCAGCCGCCCGCCGGGGGTGCGACAAGAGACCCAGTACTTC. Translating it yields CASSRPPGVRQETQYF.

The V and J genes are TRBV4-3 and TRBJ1-3; TRBD1 agrees at 8 bases. Unmatched junction bases numbered 6, after V lost 0 bases and J lost 2 bases. This CDR3 is 17 amino acids long. Germline V gene lookup returns CDR1 LGHNA and CDR2 YSLEER. The DNA of the CDR3 is TGCGCCAGCAGCCAAGATAACCCGGACAGGGCTGGAAACACCATATATTTT. It is translated as CASSQDNPDRAGNTIYF.

The chain uses TRBV9 and TRBJ2-7; possible D gene TRBD1, 6 bases. V lost 0 bases and J 5 bases, leaving 15 bases between the germline ends. Germline V gene sequence: CDR1 SGDLS, CDR2 YYNGEE. The CDR3 loop spans 15 amino acids. The CDR3 coding sequence is TGTGCCAGCAGCGTAGCGTCAGGGGATGGGAACGAGCAGTACTTC. Translating gives CASSVASGDGNEQYF.